Shown below are 22 T cell receptor beta chains from a single sample sequenced in a study of cytomegalovirus exposure and HLA in healthy donors. 60 Vbeta and 13 Jbeta primers were used in PCR. Some clones are missing from TCRdb's copy, which holds only in-frame ones; the method was immunoSEQ multiplex PCR. Of around 150,000 clones in the sample, 60% to 80% were seen once. The sequencing sample was made of PBMCs. The receptor set was obtained from a male donor in good health and CMV-seronegative.

This clone was counted a few times. The chain links TRBV6-5 to TRBJ1-2; 9 bases fit TRBD1. Germline CDR1 is MNHEY and CDR2 is SVGAGI. V gave up 6 bases and J gave up 5 bases; unmatched junction bases: 7. The CDR3 is 14 amino acids. CDR3 amino acids: CASRQSGQGYGYTF. In nucleotides, the CDR3 is TGTGCCAGCAGACAATCGGGACAGGGATATGGCTACACCTTC.

This sequence joins TRBV29-1 and TRBJ1-4; TRBD1 agrees at 9 bases. The V segment lost 1 base and the J segment 6 bases; nucleotides outside the gene matches: 0. The CDR3 loop spans 13 amino acids. Germline-derived CDR1 and CDR2 are SQVTM and ANQGSEA. CDR3 DNA: TGCAGCGTTGAAGGGACAGGGGATGAAAAACTGTTTTTT. This translates into CSVEGTGDEKLFF. The variable domain in full, with the rest retrieved from reference TRBV29-1 and TRBJ1-4, is SAVISQKPSRDICQRGTSLTIQCQVDSQVTMMFWYRQQPGQSLTLIATANQGSEATYESGFVIDKFPISRPNLTFSTLTVSNMSPEDSSIYLCSVEGTGDEKLFFGSGTQLSVL.

J is TRBJ2-6 and V is TRBV7-6; weak D call: TRBD1 (5 bases). The CDR3 spans 15 residues. Germline V lookup: CDR1 SGHVS, CDR2 FNYEAQ. V lost 1 base and J lost 4, with 8 bases in between. As DNA, the CDR3 is TGTGCCAGCAGCTTAGGACAGTCCGGGGCCAACGTCCTGACTTTC. It encodes CASSLGQSGANVLTF. The full variable domain, its missing parts supplied by reference TRBV7-6 and TRBJ2-6, is GAGVSQSPRYKVTKRGQDVALRCDPISGHVSLYWYRQALGQGPEFLTYFNYEAQQDKSGLPNDRFSAERPEGSISTLTIQRTEQRDSAMYRCASSLGQSGANVLTFGAGSRLTVL.

This sequence joins TRBV30 and TRBJ2-5; 7 bases match TRBD1. The J call may not be correct, given that the DNA end is closer to TRBJ2-7. The germline gives CDR1 GTSNPN, CDR2 SVGIG (reference sequence). The CDR3 is made up of 12 amino acids. This CDR3 reads CAWSGQGYEQYF. The DNA of the CDR3 is TGTGCCTGGAGTGGACAGGGCTACGAGCAGTACTTC.

This clone was seen only once. V gene TRBV7-3 combines with J gene TRBJ2-5, with 8 bases matching TRBD2. With 4 bases clipped from V and 4 bases from J, the junction kept 5 bases outside the gene matches. The CDR3 is 14 amino acids. The germline gives CDR1 SGHTA, CDR2 FQGTGA. The CDR3 nucleotides are TGTGCCAGCAGCTCCGGGACTAGAGTAGAGACCCAGTACTTC. Residues: CASSSGTRVETQYF.

This clone has just a few counts. The chain joins TRBV18 to TRBJ1-2, with TRBD1 matching over 9 bases. Germline assignment: CDR1 KGHSH and CDR2 LQKENI. This CDR3 is built from 17 residues. Trimming removed 2 bases from V and 6 bases from J; junction bases left unmatched: 13. The CDR3 loop is CASSPSGTGPLTNGYTF. The CDR3, as DNA: TGTGCCAGCTCACCATCGGGGACAGGGCCCTTAACTAATGGCTACACCTTC.

This clone has only one observation. The J gene is TRBJ2-7, the V gene TRBV2, with D unresolved. Trimming shortened V by 4 bases and J by 2 bases, and 9 bases separated the two germline ends. CDR3 size: 13 residues. Looked up from germline, CDR1 is SNHLY and CDR2 is FYNNEI. CDR3 loop: CASSGAGTYEQYF. For the CDR3, the DNA is TGTGCCAGCAGTGGGGCAGGAACCTACGAGCAGTACTTC. The full variable domain, rest sourced from reference TRBV2 and TRBJ2-7, is EPEVTQTPSHQVTQMGQEVILRCVPISNHLYFYWYRQILGQKVEFLVSFYNNEISEKSEIFDDQFSVERPDGSNFTLKIRSTKLEDSAMYFCASSGAGTYEQYFGPGTRLTVT.

The CDR3 spells CASSLSSTGGSTEAFF. CDR3 sequence (DNA): TGCGCCAGCAGCTTGTCCTCAACAGGGGGATCTACTGAAGCTTTCTTT. This chain joins TRBV5-1 and TRBJ1-1, with 8 bases fitting TRBD1. Trimming at V came to 1 base and at J to 5 bases, leaving 10 bases not matched to a gene. Germline V gene lookup returns CDR1 SGHRS and CDR2 YFSETQ. CDR3 length: 16 amino acids.

The table lists this clone with a count of one. This chain joins TRBV6-5 and TRBJ2-1, with 9 bases matching TRBD1. This CDR3 is 15 amino acids long. Germline V gene sequence: CDR1 MNHEY, CDR2 SVGAGI. J lost 4 bases, V lost 6 bases, and 7 bases had no gene match. The DNA for the CDR3 is TGTGCCAGCAGAGGGGGACAGGGTCTTTACAATGAGCAGTTCTTC. Translation gives CASRGGQGLYNEQFF.

J is TRBJ2-3 and V is TRBV29-1, with a tentative D call TRBD1 (6 bases). CDR3 length equals 14 residues. Germline CDR1 and CDR2: SQVTM and ANQGSEA. V was pared by 6 bases and J by 0 bases, with 13 bases between. CDR3: CSVKTGLSTDTQYF. The CDR3 DNA reads as TGCAGCGTCAAGACAGGTCTGAGCACAGATACGCAGTATTTT.

The chain has TRBV19 and TRBJ1-1, with 7 bases identical to TRBD1. J lost 1 base, V lost 6 bases, and 2 bases had no gene match. This CDR3 is built from 13 residues. The germline V gene encodes CDR1 LNHDA and CDR2 SQIVND (reference sequence). In DNA, the CDR3 is TGTGCCAGTAGCCGACAGGGGAACACTGAAGCTTTCTTT. Translated, it gives CASSRQGNTEAFF.

The chain couples TRBV6-5 to TRBJ1-4; 7 positions agree with TRBD1. V was pared by 0 bases and J by 4 bases, with 2 bases of the junction left unmatched. The CDR3 sequence is 15 residues long. Germline V gene lookup returns CDR1 MNHEY and CDR2 SVGAGI. CDR3 in DNA: TGTGCCAGCAGTTACTCGTCAGGGGGTAATGAAAAACTGTTTTTT. Translating it yields CASSYSSGGNEKLFF.

The chain is built from TRBV11-2 and TRBJ2-2; TRBD1 might be the D (6 bases). V lost 2 bases to trimming and J lost 1 base, with 8 bases between them. Germline V gives CDR1 SGHAT, CDR2 FQNNGV. The CDR3 spans 15 residues. CDR3 loop: CASSLTGMNTGELFF. The DNA for the CDR3 is TGTGCCAGCAGCTTAACAGGGATGAACACCGGGGAGCTGTTTTTT.

The gene calls are TRBV11-3 and TRBJ2-3; D gene uncertain. CDR3 length: 12 amino acids. V dropped 10 bases and J dropped 6 bases, with 14 bases sitting between them. In germline, CDR1 is SGHNT, CDR2 YENEEA. The CDR3 protein is CATQTIYDTQYF. CDR3 nucleotides: TGTGCCACCCAAACTATCTACGATACGCAGTATTTT.

Only one count was recorded for this clone. The rearrangement joins TRBV4-1 to TRBJ1-5, with D possibly TRBD1 on 6 matching bases. The germline CDR1 and CDR2 sequences are MGHRA and YSYEKL. Trimming removed 1 base at V and 1 base at J, with 8 bases between. CDR3 length: 15 amino acids. The CDR3: CASSQGGQSNQPQHF. For the CDR3, the DNA is TGCGCCAGCAGCCAAGGGGGGCAGAGCAATCAGCCCCAGCATTTT.

The chain is built from TRBV9 and TRBJ2-1, with TRBD2 matching 13 bases. V lost 4 bases to trimming and J lost 5 bases; unmatched junction nucleotides: 6. The CDR3 is made up of 16 amino acids. The germline gives CDR1 SGDLS, CDR2 YYNGEE. The chain's CDR3 is CASSRGGTSGDNEQFF. The CDR3 DNA reads as TGTGCCAGCAGCCGTGGTGGGACTAGCGGGGACAATGAGCAGTTCTTC.

On this clone: At one end the junction does not follow the germline gene, possibly because of a read error. The chain combines TRBV7-3 with TRBJ2-1; 7 bases are shared with TRBD2. Germline V gives CDR1 SGHTA, CDR2 FQGTGA. This CDR3 comprises 14 residues. The CDR3 sequence is CSSSLAGTYNEQFF. The DNA for the CDR3 is TGTTCCAGCAGCTTAGCGGGTACCTACAATGAGCAGTTCTTC. Together with reference TRBV7-3 and TRBJ2-1, the CDR3 gives the full variable domain: GAGVSQTPSNKVTEKGKYVELRCDPISGHTALYWYRQSLGQGPEFLIYFQGTGAADDSGLPNDRFFAVRPEGSVSTLKIQRTERGDSAVYLCSSSLAGTYNEQFFGPGTRLTVL.

Written as DNA, the CDR3 is TGTGCCAGCAGCGCCGGACAGGGGGTTTTGCATGAGCAGTTCTTC. Residues: CASSAGQGVLHEQFF. This rearrangement joins TRBV9 to TRBJ2-1; 10 nucleotides line up with TRBD1. The CDR3 extends over 15 amino acids. Germline V gene data show CDR1 as SGDLS and CDR2 as YYNGEE. The J segment lost 8 bases and the V segment lost 3 bases, leaving 8 bases of the junction unmatched. The entire variable domain, with the rest obtained from reference TRBV9 and TRBJ2-1, is as follows: DSGVTQTPKHLITATGQRVTLRCSPRSGDLSVYWYQQSLDQGLQFLIQYYNGEERAKGNILERFSAQQFPDLHSELNLSSLELGDSALYFCASSAGQGVLHEQFFGPGTRLTVL.

The V call is TRBV7-9, the J call TRBJ1-1; D gene uncertain. Germline CDR1 SEHNR, CDR2 FQNEAQ (reference sequence). V lost 3 bases, J lost 6 bases, and 14 bases lay in between. The CDR3 loop spans 14 amino acids. The CDR3 sequence is CASSLWLRDPEAFF. DNA for the CDR3: TGTGCCAGCAGCTTGTGGCTCCGGGATCCTGAAGCTTTCTTT. Filled out from reference TRBV7-9 and TRBJ1-1, the complete variable domain reads DTGVSQNPRHKITKRGQNVTFRCDPISEHNRLYWYRQTLGQGPEFLTYFQNEAQLEKSRLLSDRFSAERPKGSFSTLEIQRTEQGDSAMYLCASSLWLRDPEAFFGQGTRLTVV.

The chain employs TRBV5-4 and TRBJ2-5; TRBD2 matches 8 bases. V was clipped by 0 bases and J by 2 bases; unmatched bases: 6. This CDR3 region has 16 residues. The germline V gene encodes CDR1 SGHNT and CDR2 YYREEE (reference sequence). The CDR3: CASSLAQRGPQETQYF. The CDR3 DNA sequence: TGTGCCAGCAGCTTGGCACAGCGGGGGCCTCAAGAGACCCAGTACTTC. Full variable domain (missing parts from reference TRBV5-4 and TRBJ2-5): ETGVTQSPTHLIKTRGQQVTLRCSSQSGHNTVSWYQQALGQGPQFIFQYYREEENGRGNFPPRFSGLQFPNYSSELNVNALELDDSALYLCASSLAQRGPQETQYFGPGTRLLVL.

Concerning this clone itself: Other DNA sequences in this specimen translate into the identical CDR3. The gene calls are TRBV6-1 and TRBJ1-2; 7 positions match TRBD1. The CDR3 covers 13 residues. Per the germline V gene, CDR1 is MNHNS and CDR2 is SASEGT. V shed 7 bases, J shed 4 bases, and the junction held 6 bases outside the gene matches. The CDR3 here is CASIPTGTYGYTF. The CDR3 DNA reads as TGTGCCAGCATCCCGACAGGGACCTATGGCTACACCTTC.

The chain uses TRBV30 and TRBJ1-2, with no clear D. Per the germline V gene, CDR1 is GTSNPN and CDR2 is SVGIG (reference sequence). This CDR3 is 12 amino acids long. The germline V and J ends were trimmed by 3 bases and 3 bases, with 8 bases remaining between them. The CDR3 DNA reads TGTGCCTGGAGCGCCGGGGACTATGGCTACACCTTC. Its translation: CAWSAGDYGYTF. The complete variable domain, with remaining parts taken from reference TRBV30 and TRBJ1-2, reads SQTIHQWPATLVQPVGSPLSLECTVEGTSNPNLYWYRQAAGRGLQLLFYSVGIGQISSEVPQNLSASRPQDRQFILSSKKLLLSDSGFYLCAWSAGDYGYTFGSGTRLTVV.